Listed below are T cell receptor beta chains from one sample, sequenced in a study of spatial heterogeneity in lung cancer. Via MiXCR, TCRdb re-called the 5' RACE reads, giving one row per CDR3 protein. The sample carries around 110,000 distinct CDR3 sequences, 12% recorded once. The specimen comprised PBMCs, sampled at follow-up. These receptors were taken from a male donor with early-stage non-small cell lung cancer. CDR3s include the opening cysteine and the closing phenylalanine or tryptophan. D genes are given only for firm matches. A clone size is listed for some rows: how often the clone was seen (once, few, many), or a class if it is expanded.

v_call	d_call	clone_size	j_call	cdr3_nt	cdr3_aa
TRBV5-1	-	few	TRBJ2-1	TGCGCCAGCAGCGCCGCCGCTCAGGGCAGGGGACATGAGCAGTTCTTC	CASSAAAQGRGHEQFF
TRBV18	-	few	TRBJ1-5	TGTGCCAGCTCACCAGGGGGAATCAATCAGCCCCAGCATTTT	CASSPGGINQPQHF
TRBV20-1	TRBD2	many	TRBJ2-7	TGCAGTGCTAGAGTTGGGGGGGTAGGATACGAGCAGTACTTC	CSARVGGVGYEQYF
TRBV6-2/TRBV6-3	-	few	TRBJ1-5	TGTGCCAGCAGTTACGATGATTATCAGCCCCAGCATTTT	CASSYDDYQPQHF
TRBV20-1	TRBD2	many	TRBJ2-7	TGCAGTGCTTCTAGCGGGGGGGCGGCCTACGAGCAGTACTTC	CSASSGGAAYEQYF
TRBV12-3/TRBV12-4	TRBD1	-	TRBJ1-5	TGTGCCAGCAGTTCGGACAGGATGAATCAGCCCCAGCATTTT	CASSSDRMNQPQHF
TRBV29-1	TRBD1	many	TRBJ1-3	TGCAGCGCCAGAGGCCCAGGGGGCTCTGGAAACACCATATATTTT	CSARGPGGSGNTIYF
TRBV7-8	-	many	TRBJ2-7	TGTGCCAGCAGCTTTCTTGCAGGGGGGACCTCCTACGAGCAGTACTTC	CASSFLAGGTSYEQYF
TRBV10-2	-	-	TRBJ1-1	TGCGCCAGCATAATGGTGGACCGGACACCACCGCGGGCTTTCTTT	CASIMVDRTPPRAFF
TRBV5-1	TRBD2	few	TRBJ2-1	TGCGCCAGCTCCTCCCAGGGCGGGGGGAACTCCTACAATGAGCAGTTCTTC	CASSSQGGGNSYNEQFF
TRBV29-1	-	many	TRBJ1-1	TGCAGCGTTGGTGTCAGTCTGAACACTGAAGCTTTCTTT	CSVGVSLNTEAFF
TRBV6-2/TRBV6-3	-	-	TRBJ2-2	TGTGCCAGCAGTTATGGGTACGGGAACACCGGGGAGCTGTTTTTT	CASSYGYGNTGELFF
TRBV5-1	-	few	TRBJ1-4	TGCGCCAGCAGCCGGGACGCAGCTAATGAAAAACTGTTTTTT	CASSRDAANEKLFF
TRBV10-3	TRBD1	many	TRBJ1-1	TGTGCCATCAGTGAGCCCGGGACAGGGTTGGGGCGACTCGCTGAAGCTTTCTTT	CAISEPGTGLGRLAEAFF
TRBV28	-	many	TRBJ2-1	TGTGCCAGCAGTTTAGGTACTCACAATGAGCAGTTCTTC	CASSLGTHNEQFF
TRBV5-5	-	many	TRBJ1-1	TGTGCCAGCAGCTTGTCTATGGTGTCCTTCAAGAACACTGAAGCTTTCTTT	CASSLSMVSFKNTEAFF
TRBV19	-	many	TRBJ2-1	TGTGCCAGTAGTATAGCCCGGGGAATTTCCTACAATGAGCAGTTCTTC	CASSIARGISYNEQFF
TRBV6-5	TRBD1	-	TRBJ1-5	TGTGCCAGCAGTCAGGACAGGGCAAGTCAGCCCCAGCATTTT	CASSQDRASQPQHF
TRBV5-1	TRBD2	-	TRBJ2-7	TGCGCCAGCAGCTCGGCCCCCAGCGGGGGTAACTACGAGCAGTACTTC	CASSSAPSGGNYEQYF
TRBV28	TRBD1	-	TRBJ2-7	TGTGCCAGCAGTTCGGCCGGGACAGCGTCCTACGAGCAGTACTTC	CASSSAGTASYEQYF
TRBV4-1	-	few	TRBJ1-2	TGCGCCAGCAGCCAAGAAAACGAGGTGGCAGGCAGAAGCGGCTACACCTTC	CASSQENEVAGRSGYTF
TRBV21-1	-	many	TRBJ1-2	TGTGCCAGCAGCAAAGAGGGGACAGCTCGACCGGAGAACTATGGCTACACCTTC	CASSKEGTARPENYGYTF
TRBV15	-	few	TRBJ2-3	TGTGCCACCAGCAGCAGCCCCTGGGATACGCAGTATTTT	CATSSSPWDTQYF
TRBV6-6	TRBD1	few	TRBJ2-1	TGTGCCAGCAGCTACTCGAACAGGGGGCCCTACAATGAGCAGTTCTTC	CASSYSNRGPYNEQFF
TRBV15	TRBD1	-	TRBJ2-4	TGTGCCACCAGCAGAGGAGCGGGTACAGGGGGAGCCAAAAACATTCAGTACTTC	CATSRGAGTGGAKNIQYF
TRBV14	-	-	TRBJ2-1	TGTGCCAGCAGCGCGATTAGAGACAGTGCTGAGCAGTTCTTC	CASSAIRDSAEQFF
TRBV29-1	TRBD1	-	TRBJ1-6	TGCAGCGTTGGACAGGGTGAATACTCACCCCTCCACTTT	CSVGQGEYSPLHF
TRBV7-9	TRBD2	many	TRBJ2-3	TGTGCCAGCAGCGTAGCGGGGCAAGGCACAGATACGCAGTATTTT	CASSVAGQGTDTQYF
TRBV6-2/TRBV6-3	TRBD1	-	TRBJ2-4	TGTGCCAGCAGTTTGACAGGGGGCGCAGGCCAGTCCAAAAACATTCAGTACTTC	CASSLTGGAGQSKNIQYF
TRBV25-1	-	few	TRBJ2-7	TGTGCCAGCAGTGGTCGCAGTTACGAGCAGTACTTC	CASSGRSYEQYF